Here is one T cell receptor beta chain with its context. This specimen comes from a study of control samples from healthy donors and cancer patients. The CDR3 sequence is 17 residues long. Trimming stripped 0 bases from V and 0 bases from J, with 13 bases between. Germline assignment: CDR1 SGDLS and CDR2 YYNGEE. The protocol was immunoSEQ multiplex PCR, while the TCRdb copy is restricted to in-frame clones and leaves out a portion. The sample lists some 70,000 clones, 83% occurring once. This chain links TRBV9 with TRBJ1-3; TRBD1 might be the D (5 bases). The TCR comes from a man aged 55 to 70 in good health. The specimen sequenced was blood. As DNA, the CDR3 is TGTGCCAGCAGCGTAGGGACCCAGGGCTACTCTGGAAACACCATATATTTT. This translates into CASSVGTQGYSGNTIYF.